Each of the 30 T cell receptor beta chains below was sequenced from the same sample in a study of shared clonotypes between healthy human individuals. The naive CD8 fraction comprised CD45RO-negative cells positively selected for CCR7 and excluded terminally differentiated effector memory CD45RA+ cells. Clones were read by immunoSEQ multiplex PCR, and TCRdb kept only the in-frame ones, dropping some. The sample lists around 2,000,000 clones; approximately 94% were seen once. Sample: naive CD8+ T cells sorted from blood. All receptors derive from a young man in good health.

The V gene is TRBV19, the J gene TRBJ1-1; 9 bases match TRBD1. Per germline, CDR1 LNHDA and CDR2 SQIVND (reference sequence). Trimming removed 6 bases from V and 0 bases from J; junction bases left unmatched: 5. The CDR3 covers 15 residues. The CDR3 region has the DNA TGTGCCAGTAGAGACAGGGGGACCATGAACACTGAAGCTTTCTTT. Translating it yields CASRDRGTMNTEAFF.

The chain employs TRBV6-1 and TRBJ1-6, with D tentatively TRBD1 (5 bases). CDR3 size: 15 residues. The V and J ends lost 6 bases and 7 bases respectively, with 16 bases between them. The V gene's germline CDR1 is MNHNS and CDR2 SASEGT. CDR3 sequence reads: CASRAWGFENSPLHF. CDR3 DNA: TGTGCCAGCAGGGCCTGGGGGTTCGAGAATTCACCCCTCCACTTT.

This chain connects TRBV6-1 to TRBJ1-1, with a weak D call TRBD1 (6 bases). Germline V gene data show CDR1 as MNHNS and CDR2 as SASEGT. The CDR3 consists of 14 residues. V dropped 6 bases and J dropped 3 bases, with 14 bases sitting between them. DNA of the CDR3: TGTGCCAGCAGGGGAGGGGGGGAGTACACTGAAGCTTTCTTT. Translating gives CASRGGGEYTEAFF.

The chain uses TRBV14 and TRBJ2-7, with 9 positions matching TRBD2. This CDR3 contains 17 residues. The germline V gene has CDR1 SGHDN and CDR2 FVKESK. J lost 0 bases, V lost 0 bases, and 6 bases had no gene match. CDR3 nucleotides: TGTGCCAGCAGCCAAGACGCACTGCGGGAGGGCTCCTACGAGCAGTACTTC. This codes for CASSQDALREGSYEQYF.

This rearrangement joins TRBV6-5 to TRBJ1-3; D is perhaps TRBD1 (6 bases). V dropped 2 bases and J dropped 2 bases, with 10 bases sitting between them. Germline CDR1 MNHEY, CDR2 SVGAGI. The length of the CDR3 is 15 residues. CDR3 sequence reads: CASSYGRDTGNTIYF. The CDR3 DNA reads as TGTGCCAGCAGTTACGGCAGGGACACTGGAAACACCATATATTTT.

V usage is TRBV27 and J usage is TRBJ2-7, with 8 bases aligning to TRBD2. The junction had 9 bases not matched to a gene; V was cut back by 5 bases and J by 3 bases. This CDR3 has 15 amino acids. CDR1 and CDR2 from the germline V gene are MNHEY and SMNVEV (reference sequence). CDR3 residues: CASSGSGSPNYEQYF. In nucleotides, the CDR3 is TGTGCCAGCAGTGGGAGCGGGAGCCCTAACTACGAGCAGTACTTC.

The chain has TRBV5-6 and TRBJ2-5; D gene uncertain. The CDR3 loop spans 15 amino acids. In germline, CDR1 is SGHDT, CDR2 YYEEEE. Trimming stripped 4 bases from V and 5 bases from J, with 18 bases between. The CDR3 DNA reads TGTGCCAGCAGCCTAAAAGTTGGGGTAGAGGAGACCCAGTACTTC. Amino acids: CASSLKVGVEETQYF.

V usage is TRBV5-6 and J usage is TRBJ2-2; 7 nucleotides line up with TRBD1. J lost 7 bases, V lost 2 bases, and 8 bases had no gene match. In germline, CDR1 is SGHDT, CDR2 YYEEEE. This CDR3 region has 15 residues. CDR3 sequence reads: CASSFPGTEVGELFF. CDR3 DNA: TGTGCCAGCAGCTTTCCCGGGACAGAGGTCGGGGAGCTGTTTTTT.

The V and J genes are TRBV18 and TRBJ1-4; tentative D call: TRBD1 (6 bases). The CDR3 sequence is 18 residues long. Between the trimmed V and J ends, which lost 3 bases and 0 bases, there was a span of 17 bases. Looked up from germline, CDR1 is KGHSH and CDR2 is LQKENI. Here the CDR3 DNA reads TGTGCCAGCTCACCTACCTACGGCGCAGGGGCAACTAATGAAAAACTGTTTTTT. It codes for CASSPTYGAGATNEKLFF.

With respect to this clone: Other DNA sequences within the sample encode an identical CDR3. This chain links TRBV7-9 with TRBJ2-5; 9 positions agree with TRBD2. The CDR3 spans 16 residues. The J segment lost 4 bases and the V segment lost 3 bases, leaving 9 bases of the junction unmatched. Germline V CDR1 and CDR2: SEHNR, FQNEAQ (reference sequence). CDR3 sequence (DNA): TGTGCCAGCAGCTTGGGACTAGCCGGAGGAGGAGAGACCCAGTACTTC. This translates into CASSLGLAGGGETQYF.

The chain combines TRBV2 with TRBJ2-5; 7 bases are a match to TRBD2. Germline values: CDR1 SNHLY, CDR2 FYNNEI. There are 16 residues in the CDR3. V was pared by 0 bases and J by 5 bases, with 9 bases of the junction left unmatched. In DNA form, the CDR3 reads TGTGCCAGCAGTGAAGCGGGGGAGGGGATAGGCGAGACCCAGTACTTC. Translating gives CASSEAGEGIGETQYF.

This rearrangement joins TRBV4-1 to TRBJ2-2, with 11 bases matching TRBD2. The CDR3 length is 16 residues. Per the germline V gene, CDR1 is MGHRA and CDR2 is YSYEKL. V gave up 4 bases and J gave up 3 bases; unmatched junction bases: 4. CDR3 region: CASSLTSGDYTGELFF. CDR3 nucleotides: TGCGCCAGCAGCCTGACTAGCGGGGACTACACCGGGGAGCTGTTTTTT.

The chain uses TRBV5-8 and TRBJ2-5, with TRBD2 identical over 7 bases. In germline, CDR1 is SGHTS, CDR2 YDEGEE. The CDR3 is 15 amino acids. The ends lost 7 bases at V and 4 bases at J; junction bases unmatched: 13. CDR3 protein: CASVLGDYPTETQYF. The CDR3, as DNA: TGTGCCAGCGTATTGGGGGACTACCCAACAGAGACCCAGTACTTC. Full variable domain (missing parts from reference TRBV5-8 and TRBJ2-5): EAGVTQSPTHLIKTRGQQATLRCSPISGHTSVYWYQQALGLGLQFLLWYDEGEERNRGNFPPRFSGRQFPNYSSELNVNALELEDSALYLCASVLGDYPTETQYFGPGTRLLVL.

V and J are TRBV7-8 and TRBJ2-3; D remains unclear. Germline loops: CDR1 SGHVS, CDR2 FQNEAQ. CDR3 length: 13 residues. With 1 base removed from V and 7 bases from J, the gap between germline ends came to 9 bases. CDR3 sequence: CASSLDGPNTQYF. The DNA for the CDR3 is TGTGCCAGCAGCTTAGATGGTCCCAATACGCAGTATTTT.

This clone was picked up one time. The chain combines TRBV7-6 with TRBJ2-7; D may match TRBD1 or TRBD2 (5 bases each). There are 13 residues in the CDR3. Trimming left V 5 bases short and J 3 bases short, with 11 bases between. CDR1 is SGHVS and CDR2 is FNYEAQ in the germline V gene. CDR3 sequence: CASSPGRGYEQYF. The CDR3 DNA sequence: TGTGCCAGCAGCCCGGGACGGGGCTACGAGCAGTACTTC.

V usage is TRBV19 and J usage is TRBJ1-2; TRBD1 is a possible D gene (5 bases). Germline V gives CDR1 LNHDA, CDR2 SQIVND (reference sequence). The CDR3 is 13 amino acids. V lost 3 bases, J lost 8 bases, and 13 bases lay in between. This CDR3 is CASSITSGSGYTF. CDR3 nucleotide sequence: TGTGCCAGTAGTATCACTTCAGGGTCCGGCTACACCTTC.

J is TRBJ2-7 and V is TRBV19, with D possibly TRBD2 on 5 matching bases. The CDR3 contains 15 residues. The germline gives CDR1 LNHDA, CDR2 SQIVND (reference sequence). V lost 10 bases, J lost 3 bases, and 22 bases lay in between. The CDR3 nucleotides read TGTGCCACCCGCTGGTCCCCCGGGGTCGACTACGAGCAGTACTTC. It encodes CATRWSPGVDYEQYF.

The rearrangement joins TRBV30 to TRBJ2-5, with D possibly TRBD1 on 6 matching bases. V gave up 8 bases and J gave up 3 bases, with 16 bases separating them. The CDR3 is 13 residues long. Germline V CDR1 and CDR2: GTSNPN, SVGIG (reference sequence). CDR3 bases: TGTGCCCATAGGGGGTTGCTTAAAGAGACCCAGTACTTC. The encoded protein is CAHRGLLKETQYF.

This rearrangement joins TRBV4-1 to TRBJ2-7; 9 positions agree with TRBD1. From germline, CDR1 is MGHRA and CDR2 YSYEKL. J gave up 2 bases and V 3 bases, and 8 bases lay outside the gene matches. This CDR3 is 16 amino acids long. The DNA for the CDR3 is TGCGCCAGCAGCCAGGGCTTGGGACAGGGTACCTACGAGCAGTACTTC. Translating it yields CASSQGLGQGTYEQYF.

To note about this clone: The identical CDR3 is also encoded by other nucleotide sequences in the sample. The rearrangement uses TRBV19 and TRBJ2-3, with D unresolved. Trimming removed 1 base at V and 1 base at J, with 9 bases between. CDR1 and CDR2 (germline): LNHDA, SQIVND (reference sequence). The CDR3 is 15 residues long. The CDR3, as DNA: TGTGCCAGTAGTATAGTACCTGGCGGCACAGATACGCAGTATTTT. This sequence encodes CASSIVPGGTDTQYF.

This sequence joins TRBV5-1 and TRBJ2-5; no reliable D call. CDR1 and CDR2 (germline): SGHRS, YFSETQ. Trimming took off 0 bases at V and 1 base at J, with 10 bases between the two ends. The CDR3 totals 15 residues. CDR3 DNA sequence: TGCGCCAGCAGCTTGGCCGGTCGCAGCCAAGAGACCCAGTACTTC. The encoded protein is CASSLAGRSQETQYF. The full variable domain, completed using reference TRBV5-1 and TRBJ2-5, is KAGVTQTPRYLIKTRGQQVTLSCSPISGHRSVSWYQQTPGQGLQFLFEYFSETQRNKGNFPGRFSGRQFSNSRSEMNVSTLELGDSALYLCASSLAGRSQETQYFGPGTRLLVL.

The count of this clone is one. The gene calls are TRBV11-2 and TRBJ2-5; D possibly corresponds to TRBD1 (6 bases). The DNA end is a closer match to TRBJ2-7, so the J assignment may be wrong. There are 14 residues in the CDR3. The V gene's germline CDR1 is SGHAT and CDR2 FQNNGV. The CDR3 nucleotides read TGTGCCAGCAGCTTCCGGGACAACTCCTACGAGCAGTACTTC. This codes for CASSFRDNSYEQYF.

The rearrangement uses TRBV10-1 and TRBJ1-6; 7 nucleotides match TRBD1. After removal of 4 bases from V and 9 bases from J, the junction contained 6 bases not matched to a gene. The CDR3 length is 14 residues. Per the germline V gene, CDR1 is WNHNN and CDR2 is SYGVQD (reference sequence). CDR3 DNA sequence: TGCGCCAGCAGTGCAACAGGGGATACTTCACCCCTCCACTTT. Protein product: CASSATGDTSPLHF.

J is TRBJ2-7 and V is TRBV5-1; D may match TRBD1 or TRBD2 (5 bases each). CDR1 is SGHRS and CDR2 is YFSETQ in the germline V gene. This CDR3 region has 14 residues. Trimming left V 4 bases short and J 2 bases short, with 13 bases between. This CDR3 reads CASSPGTVPYEQYF. The CDR3 nucleotides are TGCGCCAGCAGCCCCGGGACGGTACCCTACGAGCAGTACTTC. Filled out from reference TRBV5-1 and TRBJ2-7, the complete variable domain reads KAGVTQTPRYLIKTRGQQVTLSCSPISGHRSVSWYQQTPGQGLQFLFEYFSETQRNKGNFPGRFSGRQFSNSRSEMNVSTLELGDSALYLCASSPGTVPYEQYFGPGTRLTVT.

The chain is built from TRBV4-3 and TRBJ1-1; D is possibly TRBD1 (6 bases). The germline V gene encodes CDR1 LGHNA and CDR2 YSLEER. The V end lost 1 base, the J end lost 3 bases, and 18 bases lay between the germline ends. This CDR3 comprises 17 residues. The DNA for the CDR3 is TGCGCCAGCAGCCAAGGCTACAAGCTTGAGGGGGACACTGAAGCTTTCTTT. Its protein product is CASSQGYKLEGDTEAFF.

V and J are TRBV6-5 and TRBJ2-2; 8 bases are a match to TRBD2. The germline V gene has CDR1 MNHEY and CDR2 SVGAGI. The J segment lost 1 base and the V segment lost 8 bases, leaving 6 bases of the junction unmatched. There are 15 residues in the CDR3. This CDR3 reads CASCPTSGNTGELFF. CDR3 DNA: TGTGCCAGCTGCCCTACTAGCGGGAACACCGGGGAGCTGTTTTTT.

A note on this clone: Other DNA sequences of this sample code for an identical CDR3. This chain joins TRBV27 and TRBJ2-1, with 13 bases matching TRBD2. Germline-derived CDR1 and CDR2 are MNHEY and SMNVEV (reference sequence). The CDR3 totals 15 residues. V lost 4 bases, J lost 5 bases, and 2 bases stayed unmatched. The CDR3 protein is CASSSLAGGNNEQFF. CDR3 DNA: TGTGCCAGCAGTTCACTAGCGGGAGGGAACAATGAGCAGTTCTTC.

V gene TRBV28 combines with J gene TRBJ2-2; D remains unclear. V shed 4 bases and J shed 0 bases, with 6 bases lying between them. This CDR3 has 14 residues. Germline CDR1 is MDHEN and CDR2 is SYDVKM. In DNA form, the CDR3 reads TGTGCCAGCAGTTCCTTATCGAACACCGGGGAGCTGTTTTTT. Amino acids: CASSSLSNTGELFF. The entire variable domain, with the rest obtained from reference TRBV28 and TRBJ2-2, is as follows: DVKVTQSSRYLVKRTGEKVFLECVQDMDHENMFWYRQDPGLGLRLIYFSYDVKMKEKGDIPEGYSVSREKKERFSLILESASTNQTSMYLCASSSLSNTGELFFGEGSRLTVL.

The rearrangement joins TRBV5-6 to TRBJ2-1, with no clear D. The V gene's germline CDR1 is SGHDT and CDR2 YYEEEE. The CDR3 extends over 17 amino acids. Deletions cut 1 base from V and 7 bases from J, with 21 bases between. The CDR3 coding sequence is TGTGCCAGCAGCTTGTATCGGCAGTTGATAGCTGGGAATGAGCAGTTCTTC. It is translated as CASSLYRQLIAGNEQFF. Based on the CDR3 plus reference TRBV5-6 and TRBJ2-1, the full variable domain is DAGVTQSPTHLIKTRGQQVTLRCSPKSGHDTVSWYQQALGQGPQFIFQYYEEEERQRGNFPDRFSGHQFPNYSSELNVNALLLGDSALYLCASSLYRQLIAGNEQFFGPGTRLTVL.

This sequence joins TRBV2 and TRBJ1-1, with D uncertain. V dropped 10 bases and J dropped 2 bases, with 14 bases sitting between them. The CDR3 has 13 amino acids. Germline V lookup: CDR1 SNHLY, CDR2 FYNNEI. CDR3 bases: TGTGCCACGGGTTTTACAGCTAACACTGAAGCTTTCTTT. This encodes CATGFTANTEAFF.